This T cell receptor beta chain was retrieved from a study of patients and donors after allogeneic stem cell transplantation. TCRdb independently ran MiXCR on the RT-PCR reads; one entry per CDR3 protein. The table records 920,000 or so distinct CDR3 sequences, around 17% of them present only once. This clonotype was seen a handful of times. Looked up from germline, CDR1 is SGHAT and CDR2 is FQNNGV. The CDR3 is 16 amino acids. V lost 1 base and J lost 5, with 17 bases in between. The gene calls are TRBV11-2 and TRBJ2-5, with D perhaps matching TRBD1 (6 bases). The receptor comes from a human donor who was either an allogeneic HSCT recipient or a stem cell or donor lymphocyte infusion donor (not recorded which). It is not recorded whose cells these are; they may come from a transplant donor. The sequenced sample consisted of blood, either unsorted or a sorted T cell fraction (not recorded which). CDR3 amino acids: CASSLVRVQGKETQYF. For the CDR3, the DNA is TGTGCCAGCAGCTTAGTGCGGGTCCAGGGGAAGGAGACCCAGTACTTC.